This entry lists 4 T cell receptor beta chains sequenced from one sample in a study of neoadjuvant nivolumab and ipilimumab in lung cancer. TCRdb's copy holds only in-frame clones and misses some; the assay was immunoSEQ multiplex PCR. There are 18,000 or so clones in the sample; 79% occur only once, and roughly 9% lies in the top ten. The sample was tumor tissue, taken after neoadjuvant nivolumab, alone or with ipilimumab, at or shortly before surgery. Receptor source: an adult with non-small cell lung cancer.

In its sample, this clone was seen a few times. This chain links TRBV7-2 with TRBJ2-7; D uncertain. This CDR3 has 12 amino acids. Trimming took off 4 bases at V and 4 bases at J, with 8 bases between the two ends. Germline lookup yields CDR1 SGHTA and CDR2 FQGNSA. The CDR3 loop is CASSSKGYEQYF. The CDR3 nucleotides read TGTGCCAGCAGCTCCAAGGGATACGAGCAGTACTTC.

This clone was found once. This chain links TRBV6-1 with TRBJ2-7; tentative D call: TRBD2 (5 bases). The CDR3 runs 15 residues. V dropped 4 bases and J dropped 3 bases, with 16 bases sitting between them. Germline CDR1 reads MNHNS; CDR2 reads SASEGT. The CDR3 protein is CASSVTTVGSYEQYF. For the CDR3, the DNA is TGTGCCAGCAGTGTGACAACTGTTGGGAGCTACGAGCAGTACTTC.

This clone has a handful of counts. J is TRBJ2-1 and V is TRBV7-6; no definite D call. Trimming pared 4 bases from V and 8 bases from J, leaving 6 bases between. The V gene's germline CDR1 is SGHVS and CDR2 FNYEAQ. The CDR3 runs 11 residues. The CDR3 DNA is TGTGCCAGCAGCTCCCGGGATGAGCAGTTCTTC. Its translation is CASSSRDEQFF. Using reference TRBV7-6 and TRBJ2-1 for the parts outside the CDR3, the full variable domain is GAGVSQSPRYKVTKRGQDVALRCDPISGHVSLYWYRQALGQGPEFLTYFNYEAQQDKSGLPNDRFSAERPEGSISTLTIQRTEQRDSAMYRCASSSRDEQFFGPGTRLTVL.

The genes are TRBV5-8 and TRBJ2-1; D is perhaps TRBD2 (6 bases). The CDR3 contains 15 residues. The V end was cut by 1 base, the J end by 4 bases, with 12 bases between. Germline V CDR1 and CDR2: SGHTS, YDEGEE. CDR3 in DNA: TGTGCCAGCAGCTTGCAAGGGAGGAGGTACAATGAGCAGTTCTTC. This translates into CASSLQGRRYNEQFF.